The clone carrying this T cell receptor beta chain has ten or more counts. Its antigen is undetermined. The investigators amplified TCR beta CDR3 regions from RNA transcripts. HTBI primers were the set used in a first-round RT-PCR of the TCR CDR3. TCRdb ran MiXCR on the multiplex PCR reads and lists one entry per CDR3 protein. The data contain some 400,000 distinct CDR3 sequences, approximately 13% of them singletons. The sample is drawn from a study of T cells in Graves' hyperthyroidism and ophthalmopathy. As for the study in general: Peripheral blood draws took place at initial diagnosis, ahead of any treatment. Study-level points and caveats: The model's output predicted ophthalmopathy at a median of around 7 months prior to onset.

Absence of ophthalmopathy progression within 18 months defined stable Graves' hyperthyroidism. Diagnosing involved the use of clinical symptoms, serum thyroxine and TRAb, thyroid ultrasound and orbital computed tomography. J gave up 2 bases and V 8 bases, and 4 bases lay outside the gene matches. This CDR3 has 14 residues. Looked up from germline, CDR1 is ENHRY and CDR2 is SYGVKD. This sequence originates from an older woman with Graves' hyperthyroidism. The chain links TRBV10-3 to TRBJ2-5; TRBD2 matches at 11 bases. Specimen: blood. CDR3 region: CAIASSGGQETQYF. Here the CDR3 DNA reads TGTGCCATCGCATCTAGCGGGGGGCAAGAGACCCAGTACTTC.